Given below is one T cell receptor beta chain in context. This sample stems from a study of blood T cell repertoires in COVID-19. Across the whole study: Material from acute and convalescent COVID-19 was sourced from the United States, Italy and Spain. Sources were T cells, B-cell-depleted T cells, or PBMCs; the material itself was cDNA or gDNA.

In the original processing: Cell counts per sample came from amplifying reference gene primers. Using immunoSEQ multiplex PCR, the repertoire was profiled, and TCRdb retains in-frame clones only, with some absent. The V and J calls and clone size come from that table; D and trimming were worked out from the DNA. This sample has fewer than 110,000 clones, with approximately 92% found just once. The CDR3 sequence is 14 residues long. The germline V gene has CDR1 KGHSH and CDR2 LQKENI. The J segment lost 7 bases and the V segment lost 5 bases, leaving 7 bases of the junction unmatched. What was sequenced was peripheral blood. The sequence derives from a man in his fifties with active COVID-19. The chain recombines TRBV18 with TRBJ2-1; 8 bases are a match to TRBD1. The chain's CDR3 is CASSTDRVMNEQFF. CDR3 sequence (DNA): TGTGCCAGCTCAACGGACAGGGTGATGAATGAGCAGTTCTTC.